This T cell receptor (beta chain) was sequenced for a study of blood T cells in healthy people across ages. Primed by a sample-barcoded 5' primer and a J-beta primer mix, a second PCR proceeded for about 6 to 12 cycles. Via MiXCR, TCRdb re-called the 5' RACE reads, giving one row per CDR3 protein. The sample consists of 1.2 million to 1.5 million distinct CDR3 sequences, 59% of them appearing once. Investigators took around 11 milliliters of peripheral blood from every donor. At least 6 million PBMCs were isolated per sample. The CDR3 sequence is 12 residues long. The V end lost 2 bases, the J end lost 4 bases, and 5 bases lay between the germline ends. Germline assignment: CDR1 MNHEY and CDR2 SVGEGT. This clonotype came up many times. Its specificity is not known. Study-wide results and caveats: Leaving the PBMCs unsorted stopped any conclusive comparison of naive versus antigen-experienced cells.

The source material was blood. V usage is TRBV6-2 or TRBV6-3 and J usage is TRBJ1-2; D is uncertain. This TCR was sampled from a man aged 18-30 years in good health. This CDR3 is CASSYGSYGYTF. The CDR3 region has the DNA TGTGCCAGCAGTTACGGATCCTATGGCTACACCTTC.